This T cell receptor (beta chain) was obtained from a study of OX40 agonist ivuxolimab in advanced cancers. The table came from immunoSEQ multiplex PCR; TCRdb's copy has only in-frame clones and leaves some out. The sample has 150,000 to 190,000 clones; 90% to 95% are singletons. Germline values: CDR1 MNHNS, CDR2 SASEGT. This CDR3 contains 15 residues. Trimming pared 6 bases from V and 2 bases from J, leaving 16 bases between. The chain has TRBV6-1 and TRBJ2-5, with D possibly being TRBD1 (5 bases). The receptor comes from an adult with an advanced solid tumor such as melanoma, head and neck, liver or kidney cancer. The specimen comprised CD4+ or CD8+ T cells sorted from blood, sampled in a trial of the OX40 agonist ivuxolimab. The CDR3 reads CASRRQGGSQETQYF. The CDR3 bases are TGTGCCAGCAGGAGGCAGGGTGGGTCTCAAGAGACCCAGTACTTC.